This record covers a single TCR beta chain. The method was immunoSEQ multiplex PCR; TCRdb's version includes in-frame clones alone and lacks a portion of them. Of 300,000 or so clones listed, about 88% are singletons. This entry is derived from a study of blood T cell repertoires in COVID-19. Germline loops: CDR1 LNHDA, CDR2 SQIVND (reference sequence). Trimming cost V 5 bases and J 4 bases; bases outside gene matches: 11. The CDR3 length is 17 residues. The sequencing input was PBMCs or T cells enriched from blood (not recorded which). The chain has TRBV19 and TRBJ1-5, with 10 bases that match TRBD1. The clonotype comes from a woman aged 25-40 years who had recovered from COVID-19. CDR3 residues: CASSQVGQGVSNQPQHF. DNA for the CDR3: TGTGCCAGTAGTCAGGTCGGACAGGGGGTATCAAATCAGCCCCAGCATTTT.